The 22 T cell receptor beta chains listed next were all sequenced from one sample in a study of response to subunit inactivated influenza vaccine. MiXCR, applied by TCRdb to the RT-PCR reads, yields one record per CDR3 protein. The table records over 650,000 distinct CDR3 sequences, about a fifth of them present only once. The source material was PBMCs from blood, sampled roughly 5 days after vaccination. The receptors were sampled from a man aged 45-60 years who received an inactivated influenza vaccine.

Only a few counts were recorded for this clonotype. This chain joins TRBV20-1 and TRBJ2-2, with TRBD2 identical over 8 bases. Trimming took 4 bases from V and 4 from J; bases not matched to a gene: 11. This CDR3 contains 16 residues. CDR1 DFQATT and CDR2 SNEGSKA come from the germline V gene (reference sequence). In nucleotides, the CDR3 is TGCAGTGCTACGAGAGCCGGGACTAGAACCACCGGGGAGCTGTTTTTT. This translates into CSATRAGTRTTGELFF.

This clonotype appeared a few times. CDR3 loop: CASSQGGPLQPQHF. The CDR3 nucleotides read TGCGCCAGCAGCCAAGGTGGACCGCTACAGCCCCAGCATTTT. The V gene is TRBV4-1, the J gene TRBJ1-5; D not certain. This CDR3 spans 14 amino acids. Per germline, CDR1 MGHRA and CDR2 YSYEKL. Trimming left V 1 base short and J 7 bases short, with 11 bases between.

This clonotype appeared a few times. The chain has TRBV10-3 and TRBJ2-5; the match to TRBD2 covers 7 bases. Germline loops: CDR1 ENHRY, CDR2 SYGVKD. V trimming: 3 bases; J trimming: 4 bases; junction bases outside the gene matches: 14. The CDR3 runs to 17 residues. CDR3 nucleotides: TGTGCCATCAGTGATGGTAGGAGTAGCGGGTGGGGAGAGACCCAGTACTTC. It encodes CAISDGRSSGWGETQYF.

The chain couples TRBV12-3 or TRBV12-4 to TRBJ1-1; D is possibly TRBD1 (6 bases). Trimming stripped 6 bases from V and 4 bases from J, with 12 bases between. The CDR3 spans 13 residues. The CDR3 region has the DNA TGTGCCAGCAGACCTACAGGGAGCACTGAAGCTTTCTTT. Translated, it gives CASRPTGSTEAFF.

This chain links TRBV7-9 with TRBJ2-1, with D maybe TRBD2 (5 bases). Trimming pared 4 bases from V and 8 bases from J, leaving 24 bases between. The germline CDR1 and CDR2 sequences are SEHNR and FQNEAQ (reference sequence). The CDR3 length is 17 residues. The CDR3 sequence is CASSSSDWISSIDEQFF. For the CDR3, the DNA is TGTGCCAGCAGCTCCTCGGACTGGATATCCTCAATCGATGAGCAGTTCTTC.

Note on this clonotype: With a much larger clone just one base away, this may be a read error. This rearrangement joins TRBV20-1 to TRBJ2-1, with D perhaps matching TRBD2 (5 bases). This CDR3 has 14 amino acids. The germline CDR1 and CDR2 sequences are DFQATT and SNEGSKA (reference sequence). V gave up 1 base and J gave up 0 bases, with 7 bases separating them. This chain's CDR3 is CSARGGSSYNEQFF. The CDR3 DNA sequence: TGCAGTGCTAGAGGTGGGAGCTCCTACAATGAGCAGTTCTTC.

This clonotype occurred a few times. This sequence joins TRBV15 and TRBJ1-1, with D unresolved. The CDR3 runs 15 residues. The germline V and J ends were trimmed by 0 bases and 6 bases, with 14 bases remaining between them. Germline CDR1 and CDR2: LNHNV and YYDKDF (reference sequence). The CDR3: CATSREIGEAAEAFF. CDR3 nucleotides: TGTGCCACCAGCAGAGAGATTGGGGAAGCTGCTGAAGCTTTCTTT.

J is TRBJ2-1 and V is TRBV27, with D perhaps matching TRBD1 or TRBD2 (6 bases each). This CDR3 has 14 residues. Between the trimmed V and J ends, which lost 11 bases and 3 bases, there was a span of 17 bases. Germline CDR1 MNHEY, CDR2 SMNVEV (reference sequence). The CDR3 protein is CAAYRDFSYNEQFF. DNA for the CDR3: TGTGCCGCATACAGGGACTTCAGCTACAATGAGCAGTTCTTC.

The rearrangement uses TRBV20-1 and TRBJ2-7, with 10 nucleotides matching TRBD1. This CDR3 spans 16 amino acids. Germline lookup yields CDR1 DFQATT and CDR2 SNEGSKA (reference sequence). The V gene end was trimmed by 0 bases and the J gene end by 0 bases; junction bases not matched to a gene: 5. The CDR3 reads CSARDPGQGGSYEQYF. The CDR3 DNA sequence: TGCAGTGCTAGAGATCCAGGACAGGGGGGCTCCTACGAGCAGTACTTC.

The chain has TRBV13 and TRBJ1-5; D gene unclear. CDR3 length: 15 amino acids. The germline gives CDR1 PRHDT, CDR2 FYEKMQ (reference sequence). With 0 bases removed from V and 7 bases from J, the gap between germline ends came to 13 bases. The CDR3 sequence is CASSLGRGEEQPQHF. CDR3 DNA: TGTGCCAGCAGCTTAGGCCGGGGAGAGGAGCAGCCCCAGCATTTT.

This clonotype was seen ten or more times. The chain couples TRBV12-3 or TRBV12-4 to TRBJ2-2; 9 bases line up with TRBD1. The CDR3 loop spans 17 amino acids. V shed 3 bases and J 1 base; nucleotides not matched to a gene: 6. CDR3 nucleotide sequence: TGTGCCAGCAGTTTCACAGGGGGCGGGTGGAACACCGGGGAGCTGTTTTTT. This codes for CASSFTGGGWNTGELFF.

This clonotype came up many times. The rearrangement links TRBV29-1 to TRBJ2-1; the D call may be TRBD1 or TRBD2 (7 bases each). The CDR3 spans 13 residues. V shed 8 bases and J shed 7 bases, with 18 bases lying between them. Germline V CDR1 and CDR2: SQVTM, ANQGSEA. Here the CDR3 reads CSTRQGGGNEQFF. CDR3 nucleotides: TGCAGCACTCGACAGGGAGGGGGGAATGAGCAGTTCTTC.

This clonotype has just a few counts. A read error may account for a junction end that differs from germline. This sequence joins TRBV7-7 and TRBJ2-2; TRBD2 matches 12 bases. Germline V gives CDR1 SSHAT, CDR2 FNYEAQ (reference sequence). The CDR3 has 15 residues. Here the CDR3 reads CASSTTSGGTGELFF. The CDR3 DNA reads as TGTGCTAGCAGCACAACTAGCGGGGGGACCGGGGAGCTGTTTTTT.

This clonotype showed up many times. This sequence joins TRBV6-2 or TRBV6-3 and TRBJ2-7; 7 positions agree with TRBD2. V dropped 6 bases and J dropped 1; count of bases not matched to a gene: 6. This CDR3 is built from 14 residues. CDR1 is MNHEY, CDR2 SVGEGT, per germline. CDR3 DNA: TGTGCCAGCAGGGACTGGCGGGAGTCCTACGAGCAGTACTTC. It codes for CASRDWRESYEQYF.

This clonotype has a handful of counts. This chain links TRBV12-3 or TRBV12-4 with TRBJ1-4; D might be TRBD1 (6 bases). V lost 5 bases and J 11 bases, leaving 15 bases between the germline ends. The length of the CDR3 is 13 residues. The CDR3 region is CASSGPSDRKLFF. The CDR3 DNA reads TGTGCCAGCAGTGGCCCTAGTGACAGGAAACTGTTTTTT.

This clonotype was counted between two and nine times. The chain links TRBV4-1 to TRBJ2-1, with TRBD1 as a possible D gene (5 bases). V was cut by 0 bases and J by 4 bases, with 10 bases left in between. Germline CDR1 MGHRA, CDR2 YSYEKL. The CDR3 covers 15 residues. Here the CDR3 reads CASSQDGRAYNEQFF. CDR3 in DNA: TGCGCCAGCAGCCAAGATGGCAGGGCATACAATGAGCAGTTCTTC.

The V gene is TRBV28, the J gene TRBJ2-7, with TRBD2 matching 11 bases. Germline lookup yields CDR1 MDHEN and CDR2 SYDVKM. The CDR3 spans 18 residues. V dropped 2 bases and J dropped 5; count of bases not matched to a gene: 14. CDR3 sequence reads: CASSLGVRGTSGRNEQYF. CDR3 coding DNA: TGTGCCAGCAGTTTAGGGGTTAGAGGAACTAGCGGGAGAAACGAGCAGTACTTC. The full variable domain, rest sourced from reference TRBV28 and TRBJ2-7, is DVKVTQSSRYLVKRTGEKVFLECVQDMDHENMFWYRQDPGLGLRLIYFSYDVKMKEKGDIPEGYSVSREKKERFSLILESASTNQTSMYLCASSLGVRGTSGRNEQYFGPGTRLTVT.

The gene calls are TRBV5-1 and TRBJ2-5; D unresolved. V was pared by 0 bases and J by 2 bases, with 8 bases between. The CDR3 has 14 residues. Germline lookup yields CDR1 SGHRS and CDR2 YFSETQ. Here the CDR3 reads CASSLALRQETQYF. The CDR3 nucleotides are TGCGCCAGCAGCTTGGCCTTAAGGCAAGAGACCCAGTACTTC.

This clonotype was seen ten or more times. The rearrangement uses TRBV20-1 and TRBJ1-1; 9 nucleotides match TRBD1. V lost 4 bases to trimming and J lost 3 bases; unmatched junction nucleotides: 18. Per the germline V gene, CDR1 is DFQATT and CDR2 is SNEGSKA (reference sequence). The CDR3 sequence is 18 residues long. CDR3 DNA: TGCAGTGCTATGGCTAACCCGGGACAGGGACTCTCCTACACTGAAGCTTTCTTT. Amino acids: CSAMANPGQGLSYTEAFF.

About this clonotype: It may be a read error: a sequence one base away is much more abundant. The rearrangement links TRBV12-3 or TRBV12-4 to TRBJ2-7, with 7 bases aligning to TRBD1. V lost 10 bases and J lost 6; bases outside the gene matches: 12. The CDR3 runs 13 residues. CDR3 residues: CATGPGQRREQYF. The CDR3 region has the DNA TGTGCCACGGGGCCGGGACAGAGACGCGAGCAGTACTTC.

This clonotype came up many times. The CDR3 DNA reads TGTGCCAGCAGGTTGAGGGACAGGGGGTCAGATACGCAGTATTTT. It yields the protein CASRLRDRGSDTQYF. The chain combines TRBV6-1 with TRBJ2-3, with TRBD1 matching 11 bases. From germline, CDR1 is MNHNS and CDR2 SASEGT. With V trimmed by 6 bases and J by 4 bases, 6 bases remained unmatched. This CDR3 contains 15 residues.

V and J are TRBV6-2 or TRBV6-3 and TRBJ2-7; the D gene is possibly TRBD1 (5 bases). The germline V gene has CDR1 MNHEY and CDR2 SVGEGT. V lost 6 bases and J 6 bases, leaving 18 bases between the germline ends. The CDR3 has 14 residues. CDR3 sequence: CASSRQRSGFEQYF. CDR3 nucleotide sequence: TGTGCCAGCAGCCGACAGAGGTCAGGGTTCGAGCAGTACTTC.